A selection of T cell receptor beta chains follows, all from one sample in a study of metastatic and nonmetastatic thyroid tumors. TCRdb re-called the PCR reads via MiXCR. Counted here are 25,000 to 35,000 clones, 15% to 20% occurring once; the ten biggest clones make up about 4.6%. The sequenced material came from blood. All receptors come from a female donor with papillary thyroid cancer or a benign thyroid nodule (not recorded which). Some clones in this sample may be carry-over from other donors' samples. Both conserved end residues are part of each CDR3.

v_call	j_call	cdr3_aa
TRBV12-5	TRBJ2-7	CASGLDRGGYEQYF
TRBV7-9	TRBJ2-4	CASSFRTDNIQYF
TRBV4-2	TRBJ2-1	CASRQGYNEQFF
TRBV4-3	TRBJ2-7	CASSQESGAWEQYF
TRBV4-2	TRBJ2-3	CASSQDLAGISTDTQYF
TRBV6-4	TRBJ1-1	CASSVRVNTEAFF
TRBV2	TRBJ1-1	CASTRGQGAAEAFF
TRBV5-1	TRBJ1-3	CASSPKPGGTGNTIYF
TRBV28	TRBJ2-1	CASSSTGGFNNEQFF
TRBV5-1	TRBJ2-6	CASSHLRGANVLTF